This TCR beta chain was observed in a study of T cells in Graves' hyperthyroidism and ophthalmopathy. CDR1 is SNHLY, CDR2 FYNNEI, per germline. There are 14 residues in the CDR3. Trimming removed 3 bases at V and 2 bases at J, with 10 bases between. A note on this clonotype: What it binds is unknown. A much larger clone sits a single nucleotide away, making a read error possible.

Study conclusions and caveats: Ophthalmopathy was identified by the model a median about 6.4 months ahead of onset.

RNA transcripts gave rise to amplified TCR beta CDR3 regions. TCR CDR3 underwent first-round RT-PCR with the HTBI primer set. MiXCR was run by TCRdb on the multiplex PCR reads, yielding one entry per CDR3 protein. Of 800,000 or so distinct CDR3 sequences in the sample, about two fifths are singletons; the top ten hold 8% to 9%. The TCR was taken from a man aged 18-30 years with Graves' hyperthyroidism. V and J are TRBV2 and TRBJ2-5; D possibly corresponds to TRBD2 (5 bases). Material for sequencing was blood. The CDR3 sequence: CASSDEIAQETQYF. The CDR3 DNA reads as TGTGCCAGCAGTGATGAGATAGCGCAAGAGACCCAGTACTTC.